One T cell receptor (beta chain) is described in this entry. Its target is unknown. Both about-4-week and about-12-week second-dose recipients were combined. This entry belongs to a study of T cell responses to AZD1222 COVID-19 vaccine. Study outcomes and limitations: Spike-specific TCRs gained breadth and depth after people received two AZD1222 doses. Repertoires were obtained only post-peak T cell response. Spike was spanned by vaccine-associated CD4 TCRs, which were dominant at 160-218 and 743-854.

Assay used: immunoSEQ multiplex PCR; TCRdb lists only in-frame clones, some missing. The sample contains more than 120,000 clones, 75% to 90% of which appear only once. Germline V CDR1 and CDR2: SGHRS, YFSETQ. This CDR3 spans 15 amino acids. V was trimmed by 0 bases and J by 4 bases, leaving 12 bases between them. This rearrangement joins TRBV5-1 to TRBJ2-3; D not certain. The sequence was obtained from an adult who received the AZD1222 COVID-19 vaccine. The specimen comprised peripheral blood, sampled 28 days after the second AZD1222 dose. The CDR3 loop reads CASSLVGGRPDTQYF. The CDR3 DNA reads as TGCGCCAGCAGCTTGGTGGGCGGCAGGCCAGATACGCAGTATTTT.